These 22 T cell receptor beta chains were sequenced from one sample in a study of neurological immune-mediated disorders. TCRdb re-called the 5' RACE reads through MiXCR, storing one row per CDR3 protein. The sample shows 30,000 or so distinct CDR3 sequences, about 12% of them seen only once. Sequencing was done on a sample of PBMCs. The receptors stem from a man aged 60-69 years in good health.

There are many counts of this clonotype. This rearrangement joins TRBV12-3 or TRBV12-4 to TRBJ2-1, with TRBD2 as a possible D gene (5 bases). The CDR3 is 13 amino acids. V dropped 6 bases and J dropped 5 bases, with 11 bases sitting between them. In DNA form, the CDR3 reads TGTGCCAGCAGAAAGCGGCTAGACAATGAGCAGTTCTTC. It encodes CASRKRLDNEQFF.

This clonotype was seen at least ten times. The DNA for the CDR3 is TGTGCCAGCAGCCAGGGACAGGGGAACACCGGGGAGCTGTTTTTT. Its translation: CASSQGQGNTGELFF. V and J are TRBV4-2 and TRBJ2-2, with 9 bases identical to TRBD1. Germline lookup yields CDR1 LGHNA and CDR2 YNFKEQ. This CDR3 region has 15 residues. The junction had 0 bases not matched to a gene; V was cut back by 3 bases and J by 1 base.

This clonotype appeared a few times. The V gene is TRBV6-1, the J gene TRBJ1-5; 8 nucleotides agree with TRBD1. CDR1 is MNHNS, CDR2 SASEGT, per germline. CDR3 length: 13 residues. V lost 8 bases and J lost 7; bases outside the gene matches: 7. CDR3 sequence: CASGPTGAQPQHF. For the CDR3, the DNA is TGTGCCAGCGGGCCGACAGGGGCGCAGCCCCAGCATTTT.

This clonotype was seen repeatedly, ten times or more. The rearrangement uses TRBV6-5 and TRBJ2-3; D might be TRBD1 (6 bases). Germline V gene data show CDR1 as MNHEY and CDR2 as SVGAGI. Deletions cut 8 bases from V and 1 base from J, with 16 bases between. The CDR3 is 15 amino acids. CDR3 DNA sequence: TGTGCCAGCGGCCTGGTGGGGGCTCGCACAGATACGCAGTATTTT. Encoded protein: CASGLVGARTDTQYF.

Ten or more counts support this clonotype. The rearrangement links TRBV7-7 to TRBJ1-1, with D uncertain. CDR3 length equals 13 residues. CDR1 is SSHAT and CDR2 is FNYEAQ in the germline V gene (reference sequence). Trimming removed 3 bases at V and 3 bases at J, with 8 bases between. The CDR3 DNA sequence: TGTGCCAGCAGCTTGGACTCATACACTGAAGCTTTCTTT. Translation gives CASSLDSYTEAFF.

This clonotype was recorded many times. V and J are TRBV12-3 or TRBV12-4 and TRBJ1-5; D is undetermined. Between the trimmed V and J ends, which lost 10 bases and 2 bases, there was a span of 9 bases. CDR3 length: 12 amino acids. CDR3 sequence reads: CATRAGNQPQHF. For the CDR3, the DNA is TGTGCCACCCGGGCCGGCAATCAGCCCCAGCATTTT.

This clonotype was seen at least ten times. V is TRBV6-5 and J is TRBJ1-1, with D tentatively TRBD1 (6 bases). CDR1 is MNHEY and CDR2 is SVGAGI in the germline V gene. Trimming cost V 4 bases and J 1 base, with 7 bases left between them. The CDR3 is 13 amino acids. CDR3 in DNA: TGTGCCAGCAGTTGGGGGGCGAACACTGAAGCTTTCTTT. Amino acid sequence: CASSWGANTEAFF.

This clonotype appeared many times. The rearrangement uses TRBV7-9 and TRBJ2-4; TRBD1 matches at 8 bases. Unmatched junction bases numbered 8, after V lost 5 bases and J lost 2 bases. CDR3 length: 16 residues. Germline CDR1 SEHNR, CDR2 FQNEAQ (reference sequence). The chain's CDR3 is CASSAWTGSPKNIQYF. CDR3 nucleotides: TGTGCCAGCAGCGCATGGACAGGGTCGCCCAAAAACATTCAGTACTTC.

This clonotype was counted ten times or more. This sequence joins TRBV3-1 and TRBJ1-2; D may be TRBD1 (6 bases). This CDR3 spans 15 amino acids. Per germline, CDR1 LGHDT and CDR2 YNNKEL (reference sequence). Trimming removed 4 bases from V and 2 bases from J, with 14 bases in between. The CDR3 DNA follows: TGTGCCAGCAGCCGGGGGGCAGGGGAGAACTATGGCTACACCTTC. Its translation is CASSRGAGENYGYTF.

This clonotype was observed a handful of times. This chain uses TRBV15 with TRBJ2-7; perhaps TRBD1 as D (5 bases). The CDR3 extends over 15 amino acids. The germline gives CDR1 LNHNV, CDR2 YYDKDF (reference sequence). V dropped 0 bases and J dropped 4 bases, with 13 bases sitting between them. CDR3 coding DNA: TGTGCCACCAGCAGAGATTTGGTCAGGGTGTACGAGCAGTACTTC. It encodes CATSRDLVRVYEQYF.

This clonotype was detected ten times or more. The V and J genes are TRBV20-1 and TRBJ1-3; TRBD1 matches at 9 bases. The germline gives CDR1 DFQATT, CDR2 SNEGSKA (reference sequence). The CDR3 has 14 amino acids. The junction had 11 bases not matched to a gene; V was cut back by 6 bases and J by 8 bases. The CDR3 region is CSAPVRDRDHTIYF. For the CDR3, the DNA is TGCAGTGCCCCCGTCCGGGACAGGGACCACACCATATATTTT.

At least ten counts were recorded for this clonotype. This CDR3 reads CSVEVARLQFF. The DNA for the CDR3 is TGCAGCGTTGAAGTGGCGCGGTTGCAGTTCTTC. The chain links TRBV29-1 to TRBJ2-1; D is unresolved. The CDR3 totals 11 residues. V was cut by 1 base and J by 12 bases, with 10 bases left in between. Germline V CDR1 and CDR2: SQVTM, ANQGSEA.

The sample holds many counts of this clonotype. The CDR3: CASTPPFRPYEQYF. DNA of the CDR3: TGTGCCAGCACACCTCCCTTTCGCCCCTACGAGCAGTACTTC. The chain recombines TRBV27 with TRBJ2-7; D is ambiguous. The CDR3 covers 14 residues. Between the trimmed V and J ends, which lost 7 bases and 2 bases, there was a span of 15 bases. The germline CDR1 and CDR2 sequences are MNHEY and SMNVEV (reference sequence).

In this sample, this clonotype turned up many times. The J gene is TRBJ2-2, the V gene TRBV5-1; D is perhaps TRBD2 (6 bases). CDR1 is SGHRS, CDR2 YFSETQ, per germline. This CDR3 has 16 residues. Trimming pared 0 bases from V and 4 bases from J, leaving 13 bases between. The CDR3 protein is CASSLAGGVGTGELFF. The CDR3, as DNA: TGCGCCAGCAGCTTGGCCGGCGGGGTCGGCACCGGGGAGCTGTTTTTT.

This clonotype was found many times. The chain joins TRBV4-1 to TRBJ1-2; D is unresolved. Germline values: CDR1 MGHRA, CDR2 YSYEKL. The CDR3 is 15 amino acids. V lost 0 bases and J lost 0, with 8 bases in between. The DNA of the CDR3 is TGCGCCAGCAGCCAAGAACCCCAAACTAACTATGGCTACACCTTC. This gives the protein CASSQEPQTNYGYTF.

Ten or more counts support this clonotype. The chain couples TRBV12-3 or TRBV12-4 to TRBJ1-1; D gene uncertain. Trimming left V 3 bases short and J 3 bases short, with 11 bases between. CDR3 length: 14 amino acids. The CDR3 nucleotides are TGTGCCAGCAGTTTTTGGGGTCGGGACACTGAAGCTTTCTTT. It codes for CASSFWGRDTEAFF.

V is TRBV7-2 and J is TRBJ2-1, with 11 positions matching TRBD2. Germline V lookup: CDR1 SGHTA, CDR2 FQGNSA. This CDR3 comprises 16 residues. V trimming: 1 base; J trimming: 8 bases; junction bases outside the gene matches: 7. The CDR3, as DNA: TGTGCCAGCAGCTTAGGCCTAGCGGGGGGTTGGGATGAGCAGTTCTTC. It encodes CASSLGLAGGWDEQFF.

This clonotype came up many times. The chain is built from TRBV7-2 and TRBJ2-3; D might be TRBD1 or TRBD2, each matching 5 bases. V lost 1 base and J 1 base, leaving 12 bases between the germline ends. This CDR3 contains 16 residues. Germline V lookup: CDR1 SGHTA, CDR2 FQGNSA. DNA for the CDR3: TGTGCCAGCAGCTTAGGGGGTCGGGGCGGCACAGATACGCAGTATTTT. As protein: CASSLGGRGGTDTQYF.

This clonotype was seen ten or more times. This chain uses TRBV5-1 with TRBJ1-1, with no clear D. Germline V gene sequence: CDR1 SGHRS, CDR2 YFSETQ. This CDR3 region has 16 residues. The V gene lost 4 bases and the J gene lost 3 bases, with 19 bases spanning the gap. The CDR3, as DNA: TGCGCCAGCAGCCCCCAGCCTTGGGGTGGGGACACTGAAGCTTTCTTT. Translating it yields CASSPQPWGGDTEAFF. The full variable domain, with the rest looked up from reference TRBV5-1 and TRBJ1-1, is KAGVTQTPRYLIKTRGQQVTLSCSPISGHRSVSWYQQTPGQGLQFLFEYFSETQRNKGNFPGRFSGRQFSNSRSEMNVSTLELGDSALYLCASSPQPWGGDTEAFFGQGTRLTVV.

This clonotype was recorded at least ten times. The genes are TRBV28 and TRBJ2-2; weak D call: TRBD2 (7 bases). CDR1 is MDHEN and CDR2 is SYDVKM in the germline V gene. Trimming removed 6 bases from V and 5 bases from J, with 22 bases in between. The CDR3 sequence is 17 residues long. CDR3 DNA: TGTGCCAGCAGCTACGGGGGGCTAGCGGTCCGGACCGGGGAGCTGTTTTTT. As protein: CASSYGGLAVRTGELFF.

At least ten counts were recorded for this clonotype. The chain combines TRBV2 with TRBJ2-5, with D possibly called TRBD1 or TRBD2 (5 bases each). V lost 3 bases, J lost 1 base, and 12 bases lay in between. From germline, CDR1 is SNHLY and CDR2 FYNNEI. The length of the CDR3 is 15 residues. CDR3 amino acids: CASSDFGAVQETQYF. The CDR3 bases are TGTGCCAGCAGTGATTTCGGGGCCGTCCAAGAGACCCAGTACTTC. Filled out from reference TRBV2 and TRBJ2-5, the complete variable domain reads EPEVTQTPSHQVTQMGQEVILRCVPISNHLYFYWYRQILGQKVEFLVSFYNNEISEKSEIFDDQFSVERPDGSNFTLKIRSTKLEDSAMYFCASSDFGAVQETQYFGPGTRLLVL.

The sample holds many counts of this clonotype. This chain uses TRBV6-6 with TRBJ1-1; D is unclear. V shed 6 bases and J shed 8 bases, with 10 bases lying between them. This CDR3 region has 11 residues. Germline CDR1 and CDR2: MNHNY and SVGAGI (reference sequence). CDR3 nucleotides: TGTGCCAGCAGCCCCCGGGAAGAAGCTTTCTTT. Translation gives CASSPREEAFF.